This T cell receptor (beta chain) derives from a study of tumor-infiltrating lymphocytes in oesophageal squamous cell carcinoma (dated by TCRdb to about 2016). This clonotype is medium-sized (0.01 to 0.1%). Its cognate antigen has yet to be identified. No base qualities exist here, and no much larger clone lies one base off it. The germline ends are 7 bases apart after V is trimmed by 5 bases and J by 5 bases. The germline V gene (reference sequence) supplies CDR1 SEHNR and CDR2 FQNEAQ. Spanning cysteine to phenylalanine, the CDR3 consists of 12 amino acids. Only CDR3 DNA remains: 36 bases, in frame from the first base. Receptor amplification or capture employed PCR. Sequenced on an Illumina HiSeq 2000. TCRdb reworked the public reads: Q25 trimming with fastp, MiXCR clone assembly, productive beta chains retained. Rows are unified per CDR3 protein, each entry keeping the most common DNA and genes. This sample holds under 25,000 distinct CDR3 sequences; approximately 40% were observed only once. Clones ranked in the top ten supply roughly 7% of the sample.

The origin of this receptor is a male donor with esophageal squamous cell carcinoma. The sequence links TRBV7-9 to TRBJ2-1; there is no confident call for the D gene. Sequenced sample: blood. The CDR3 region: CASSPSHNEQFF. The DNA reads TGTGCCAGCAGCCCCTCGCACAATGAGCAGTTCTTC.